The sequence of this T cell receptor (beta chain) was determined in a study of T cell responses to AZD1222 COVID-19 vaccine. The table came from immunoSEQ multiplex PCR; TCRdb's copy has only in-frame clones and leaves some out. In the table there are around 100,000 clones, roughly 86% of which are singletons. Germline lookup yields CDR1 MDHEN and CDR2 SYDVKM. V dropped 7 bases and J dropped 1 base, with 20 bases sitting between them. This CDR3 has 17 amino acids. Sequenced material: peripheral blood, taken on day 0 of AZD1222 vaccination. The rearrangement links TRBV28 to TRBJ2-1, with D possibly TRBD1 on 5 matching bases. The TCR sequence derives from an adult in good health. This CDR3 is CASKKGFLRRSYNEQFF. The DNA for the CDR3 is TGTGCCAGCAAAAAGGGGTTTTTGAGAAGGTCCTACAATGAGCAGTTCTTC.